This T cell receptor (beta chain) was retrieved from a study of PD-L1 blockade in urothelial cancer. As for time point: peripheral blood 6 weeks after treatment start. The data were produced by immunoSEQ multiplex PCR, yet TCRdb's version contains in-frame clones alone and is incomplete. The profile covers tens of thousands of clones, with less than 95% appearing a single time and 7.3% taken by the ten largest. From germline, CDR1 is MNHEY and CDR2 SMNVEV (reference sequence). CDR3 length: 15 residues. V was clipped by 10 bases and J by 9 bases; unmatched bases: 20. This material consisted of PBMCs, taken around atezolizumab (anti-PD-L1) treatment. This receptor was identified in a man aged 65 to 85 with urothelial cancer. V and J are TRBV27 and TRBJ2-5; 7 bases fit TRBD2. The CDR3 sequence is CATRRGSETSYPQYF. The CDR3 bases are TGTGCCACCAGGAGGGGAAGCGAGACTAGCTACCCCCAGTACTTC.